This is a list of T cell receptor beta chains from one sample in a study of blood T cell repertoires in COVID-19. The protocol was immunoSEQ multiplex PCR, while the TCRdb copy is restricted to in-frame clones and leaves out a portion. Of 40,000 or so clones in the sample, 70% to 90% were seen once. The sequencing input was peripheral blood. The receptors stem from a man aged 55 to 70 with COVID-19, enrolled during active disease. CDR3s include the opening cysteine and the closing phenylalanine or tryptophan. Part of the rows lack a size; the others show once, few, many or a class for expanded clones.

CASSSLTGGKYNEQFF | TRBV5-1 | NA | TRBJ2-1
CASSTRGPGEQYF | TRBV19 | NA | TRBJ2-7
CASSYSAGLAVNTGELFF | TRBV6-2/TRBV6-3 | NA | TRBJ2-2
CASSLERFSGANVLTF | TRBV5-6 | NA | TRBJ2-6
CASSLTGRSEQYF | TRBV7-2 | NA | TRBJ2-7
CASSPAAANTGELFF | TRBV13 | NA | TRBJ2-2
CASSPQGSEQYF | TRBV7-2 | NA | TRBJ2-7
CASSRGADQYNEQFF | TRBV18 | NA | TRBJ2-1
CASSQVGWWQGHTDTQYF | TRBV4-3 | NA | TRBJ2-3
CASSPTGQETQYF | TRBV4-1 | NA | TRBJ2-5
CASGSSLTGGTEAFF | TRBV6-5 | NA | TRBJ1-1
CASRYGQAEAFF | TRBV6-2/TRBV6-3 | NA | TRBJ1-1
CASSLNGQIYNEQFF | TRBV27 | NA | TRBJ2-1
CASSRAGTGKGTQYF | TRBV27 | NA | TRBJ2-3
CASSDGETGARNTEAFF | TRBV2 | NA | TRBJ1-1
CASSSWTGNEQYF | TRBV12-3/TRBV12-4 | NA | TRBJ2-7
CASSRTQTEKYEQYF | TRBV4-1 | NA | TRBJ2-7
CAIAIVLGGRTEAFF | TRBV10-3 | once | TRBJ1-1
CASSTFSSGANNEQFF | TRBV21-1 | NA | TRBJ2-1
CSAVLEWDTGELFF | TRBV29-1 | NA | TRBJ2-2
CAISESKGANTEAFF | TRBV10-3 | NA | TRBJ1-1
CASSVVPGKIYEQYF | TRBV9 | NA | TRBJ2-7
CASSLETRANYGYTF | TRBV5-4 | NA | TRBJ1-2
CASSLLDRGQETQYF | TRBV5-1 | NA | TRBJ2-5
CASSLDQAQFYEQYF | TRBV5-5 | NA | TRBJ2-7
CATSLGQLGTDTQYF | TRBV24-1 | once | TRBJ2-3
CASSGGTKVVSSYNEQFF | TRBV6-1 | NA | TRBJ2-1
CAWSPGYAEAFF | TRBV30 | NA | TRBJ1-1
CATSLAGYNEQFF | TRBV24-1 | NA | TRBJ2-1
CASSLLGAAESPLHF | TRBV5-6 | NA | TRBJ1-6
CASNWDRGNSPLHF | TRBV28 | NA | TRBJ1-6
CASSSGQDDEKLFF | TRBV28 | NA | TRBJ1-4
CASSLANGYEQYF | TRBV7-9 | NA | TRBJ2-7
CATSDIRDRVQTQYF | TRBV24-1 | NA | TRBJ2-5
CAISESGAENQETQYF | TRBV10-3 | NA | TRBJ2-5
CASSQVSGTGETQYF | TRBV4-2 | NA | TRBJ2-5
CASSIGWSEKLFF | TRBV27 | NA | TRBJ1-4
CASSSGQGLNEAFF | TRBV6-1 | once | TRBJ1-1
CASSFRTEGAQYF | TRBV5-1 | NA | TRBJ2-3
CASSLGFGYTF | TRBV18 | NA | TRBJ1-2
CASSDTGTSGNNEQFF | TRBV13 | NA | TRBJ2-1
CASSSDRAPQYF | TRBV7-9 | NA | TRBJ2-5
CASSGQGGISPLHF | TRBV27 | NA | TRBJ1-6
CASSKRPGLATREDTQYF | TRBV28 | NA | TRBJ2-3
CASSPLTEAFF | TRBV12-3/TRBV12-4 | NA | TRBJ1-1
CASSLAGGRETQYF | TRBV28 | once | TRBJ2-5
CSAIAEYF | TRBV20-1 | NA | TRBJ2-7
CASTSTGEIKYEQYF | TRBV28 | NA | TRBJ2-7
CASSPGLADYEQYF | TRBV18 | NA | TRBJ2-7
CASSSTSGSSYNEQFF | TRBV13 | NA | TRBJ2-1
CASSLGHQPQHF | TRBV7-9 | NA | TRBJ1-5
CASSNPRTDLLYEQYF | TRBV6-2/TRBV6-3 | NA | TRBJ2-7
CASSADVPPKGGGTQYF | TRBV9 | NA | TRBJ2-3
CASPWEWCTHNEQFF | TRBV27 | NA | TRBJ2-1
CATSDPGREEAFF | TRBV24-1 | NA | TRBJ1-1
CASSPPTRDRDFSNQPQHF | TRBV28 | NA | TRBJ1-5